A selection of T cell receptor beta chains follows, all from one sample in a study. MiXCR was run by TCRdb on the 5' RACE reads, yielding one entry per CDR3 protein. The sample lists about 57,000 distinct CDR3 sequences; 28% were seen once. The specimen was tumor-infiltrating memory CD4+ T cells sorted from the breast tumor. These receptor sequences come from a female donor with breast cancer. The CDR3 runs from the conserved cysteine through the conserved F or W. Fields, in order: J gene, D gene, V gene, clone size, CDR3 DNA, CDR3 protein. D genes are given only for firm matches. Clone size is given for some rows only: seen once, a few or many times, or a class if the clone is expanded.

>TRBJ2-1|TRBD2|TRBV7-6|NA
TGTGCCAGCAGCTTAGAAACTAGCGGGAGCTCCTACAATGAGCAGTTCTTC
CASSLETSGSSYNEQFF
>TRBJ1-2|NA|TRBV5-6|few
TGTGCCAGCAGCTTGAAGGCAGGGACCTACTATGGCTACACCTTC
CASSLKAGTYYGYTF
>TRBJ2-3|TRBD1|TRBV5-1|few
TGCGCCAGCAGCTTCCAAGGACAGGGCACAGATACACAGTATTTT
CASSFQGQGTDTQYF
>TRBJ2-5|TRBD1|TRBV5-1|NA
TGCGCCAGCAGCTTGAGCGGACAGGGGGAGACCCAGTACTTC
CASSLSGQGETQYF
>TRBJ1-2|NA|TRBV9|NA
TGTGCCAGCAGCGTACCCTCCCATCGCTACACCTTC
CASSVPSHRYTF
>TRBJ1-5|NA|TRBV12-3/TRBV12-4|NA
TGTGCCAGCAGTTTATCTTGGGGGGAGCCCCAGCATTTT
CASSLSWGEPQHF
>TRBJ1-1|TRBD1|TRBV20-1|few
TGCAGGGGGGACAGAGGCACTGAAGCTTTCTTT
CRGDRGTEAFF
>TRBJ2-1|TRBD2|TRBV24-1|few
TGTGCCACCAGTGATTCGCGACTAGCGGGGGGCGTCATTCAGTTCTTC
CATSDSRLAGGVIQFF
>TRBJ1-2|NA|TRBV12-3/TRBV12-4|few
TGTGCCAGCGCGAGGCAGGGCGAGGACTATGGCTACACCTTC
CASARQGEDYGYTF
>TRBJ2-3|NA|TRBV5-1|many
TGCGCCAGCAGTCCCCAAGGCACAGATACGCAGTATTTT
CASSPQGTDTQYF
>TRBJ2-7|TRBD2|TRBV6-6|NA
TGTGCCAGCAGTGGCCTCTCAGCGGGGGAAGGCCTCGAGCAGTACTTC
CASSGLSAGEGLEQYF
>TRBJ2-7|NA|TRBV5-1|NA
TGCGCCAGCAGCTTGGATGGGGCGGGGGAGCAGTACTTC
CASSLDGAGEQYF
>TRBJ2-3|NA|TRBV11-3|NA
TGTGCCAGCAGCCAGCAAACCGGGGGCACAGATACGCAGTATTTT
CASSQQTGGTDTQYF
>TRBJ1-6|NA|TRBV20-1|few
TGCAGTGCTAGTCCCGGTGGAGGGGACAATTCACCCCTCCACTTT
CSASPGGGDNSPLHF
>TRBJ2-3|TRBD2|TRBV7-3|NA
TGTGCCAGCAGCCCGGGACTAGCGGGAGGTGCAGATACGCAGTATTTT
CASSPGLAGGADTQYF
>TRBJ2-6|NA|TRBV2|few
TGTGCCAGCAGCTTGACAGGAAGGTCTGGGGCCAACGTCCTGACTTTC
CASSLTGRSGANVLTF
>TRBJ2-3|TRBD2|TRBV10-3|NA
TGTGCCATCAGTGAGGCCGGGACTAGCGGGAGCTTTACAGATACGCAGTATTTT
CAISEAGTSGSFTDTQYF
>TRBJ2-1|NA|TRBV7-8|NA
TGTGCCAGCAGCCTATTGGACCCACTTTTTGATGAGCAGTTCTTC
CASSLLDPLFDEQFF
>TRBJ1-1|NA|TRBV7-2|NA
TGTGCCAGCAGCTTAGGCCGGATGAACACTGAAGCTTTCTTT
CASSLGRMNTEAFF
>TRBJ1-2|NA|TRBV12-3/TRBV12-4|NA
TGTGCCAGCAGTCCTCGACGTATCGAGGCCCATGGCTACACCTTC
CASSPRRIEAHGYTF
>TRBJ2-1|NA|TRBV24-1|once
TGTGCCACCAGTGATTTTAGGGGTTCCACAGTCAATGAGCAGTTCTTC
CATSDFRGSTVNEQFF
>TRBJ2-5|NA|TRBV5-5|few
TGTGCCAGCAGCTTAGGTCTAGAGACCCAGTACTTC
CASSLGLETQYF
>TRBJ1-1|NA|TRBV6-1|NA
TGTGCCAGCAGCGTGACAGCTGAAGCTTTCTTT
CASSVTAEAFF
>TRBJ1-3|NA|TRBV4-3|NA
TGCGCCAGCAGCCAAGCAAGGGGGGGCACCATATATTTT
CASSQARGGTIYF
>TRBJ2-7|NA|TRBV5-1|few
TGCGCCAGCAGCTTGGGGTCCGAATACTACGAGCAGTACTTC
CASSLGSEYYEQYF
>TRBJ2-5|NA|TRBV20-1|NA
TGCAGTGCTAGTCCGGTGCTAGACCAAGAGACCCAGTACTTC
CSASPVLDQETQYF
>TRBJ1-2|TRBD1|TRBV2|NA
TGTGCCAGCAGGGGACAGGGGGCTCCCGGCTACACCTTC
CASRGQGAPGYTF